The next 2 T cell receptor beta chains were all read from a single sample in a study of blood T cells in healthy people across ages. A second PCR, run for roughly 7 to 11 cycles, used a sample-barcoded 5' primer plus a J-beta primer mix. TCRdb called the 5' RACE reads again in MiXCR, with one record for every CDR3 protein. Of 750,000 to 1,000,000 distinct CDR3 sequences listed, 25% to 35% are singletons. These data also formed part of another study, on T cells of mothers and their children.

Sequencing was carried out using blood. The receptor set was obtained from a woman in her thirties or forties in good health.

The V gene is TRBV6-5, the J gene TRBJ1-2; 7 nucleotides agree with TRBD1. Trimming took 5 bases from V and 9 from J; bases not matched to a gene: 3. Germline values: CDR1 MNHEY, CDR2 SVGAGI. The CDR3 consists of 11 residues. The CDR3 DNA sequence: TGTGCCAGCAGTCCCAGGGGGAGCTACACCTTC. As protein: CASSPRGSYTF.

This chain joins TRBV4-1 and TRBJ1-1; TRBD1 is a possible D gene (5 bases). Per germline, CDR1 MGHRA and CDR2 YSYEKL. The CDR3 is 16 amino acids. Trimming pared 3 bases from V and 6 bases from J, leaving 20 bases between. CDR3 residues: CASSHPSPGVEAEAFF. In nucleotides, the CDR3 is TGCGCCAGCAGCCATCCCTCTCCGGGGGTAGAGGCTGAAGCTTTCTTT.